The sequence of this TCR beta chain was determined in a study of Graves' ophthalmopathy and Graves' hyperthyroidism. Points from the study as a whole: With over 85% sensitivity and roughly 80% specificity, a 13-signature model separated ophthalmopathy from stable hyperthyroidism.

The CDR3 is made up of 13 amino acids. V lost 7 bases to trimming and J lost 2 bases, with 12 bases between them. Germline loops: CDR1 SGHDT, CDR2 YYEEEE. From RNA, the CDR3 regions of TCR beta chains were amplified and sequenced. Amplification began with first-round RT-PCR using HTBI primers, then second-round multiplex PCR was performed. One entry per CDR3 protein results from TCRdb running MiXCR on the multiplex PCR reads. The repertoire has a few hundred thousand distinct CDR3 sequences, 20% to 25% of them found once; the top ten carry 35% to 55%. Researchers turned away patients with other autoimmune diseases, uncontrolled infections, pregnancy or lactation. The source of the PBMCs was around 10 ml of fresh peripheral blood. In this sample, this clonotype turned up many times. Its antigen is not known.

The sequencing sample was made of peripheral blood. The rearrangement uses TRBV5-6 and TRBJ2-5; D may be TRBD1 (6 bases). This TCR was recovered from a woman in her fifties or sixties with Graves' ophthalmopathy. The DNA of the CDR3 is TGTGCCAGCGCCGGACAGCTGCAAGAGACCCAGTACTTC. Amino acid sequence: CASAGQLQETQYF.